The 5 T cell receptor beta chains reported below all come from one sample, sequenced in a study of blood T cell repertoires in COVID-19. Sequenced by immunoSEQ multiplex PCR; TCRdb stores in-frame clones only, minus some. The sample holds tens of thousands of clones; roughly 83% are singletons and the top ten take approximately 2.5%. Sequencing was done on a sample of peripheral blood. These receptors were obtained from a man aged 45 to 65 with acute or convalescent COVID-19.

This chain links TRBV10-3 with TRBJ2-4, with D perhaps matching TRBD2 (5 bases). The length of the CDR3 is 15 residues. V was shortened by 7 bases and J by 1 base, with 14 bases between the two germline ends. Looked up from germline, CDR1 is ENHRY and CDR2 is SYGVKD. The CDR3 region is CAIKEAYSAKNIQYF. CDR3 nucleotide sequence: TGTGCCATCAAGGAGGCATACTCTGCCAAAAACATTCAGTACTTC.

The V and J genes are TRBV9 and TRBJ1-6; 7 nucleotides line up with TRBD1. Germline CDR1 SGDLS, CDR2 YYNGEE. The CDR3 has 15 amino acids. V dropped 2 bases and J dropped 8; count of bases not matched to a gene: 7. In DNA, the CDR3 is TGTGCCAGCAGCGTTTTAGACAGGGCGGATTCACCCCTCCACTTT. It codes for CASSVLDRADSPLHF.

The CDR3 here is CASSLGQGINTEAFF. The CDR3 DNA follows: TGTGCCAGCAGTCTTGGACAGGGAATAAACACTGAAGCTTTCTTT. V and J are TRBV27 and TRBJ1-1; TRBD1 matches at 8 bases. This CDR3 has 15 residues. V lost 5 bases to trimming and J lost 2 bases; unmatched junction nucleotides: 7. Germline CDR1 reads MNHEY; CDR2 reads SMNVEV (reference sequence).

V gene TRBV7-3 combines with J gene TRBJ2-1, with D hard to call. Germline assignment: CDR1 SGHTA and CDR2 FQGTGA. V was shortened by 3 bases and J by 1 base, with 10 bases between the two germline ends. The CDR3 spans 15 residues. CDR3 sequence: CASSFHPGSYNEQFF. The CDR3, as DNA: TGTGCCAGCAGCTTCCATCCCGGGTCCTACAATGAGCAGTTCTTC. The whole variable domain, filled in from reference TRBV7-3 and TRBJ2-1, reads GAGVSQTPSNKVTEKGKYVELRCDPISGHTALYWYRQSLGQGPEFLIYFQGTGAADDSGLPNDRFFAVRPEGSVSTLKIQRTERGDSAVYLCASSFHPGSYNEQFFGPGTRLTVL.

This clone has only one observation. The chain is built from TRBV5-6 and TRBJ2-3, with D uncertain. Per the germline V gene, CDR1 is SGHDT and CDR2 is YYEEEE. Trimming took 2 bases from V and 6 from J, leaving 10 bases between them. The CDR3 spans 13 residues. The CDR3 protein is CASSFIPRDTQYF. The CDR3 coding sequence is TGTGCCAGCAGCTTCATACCCAGGGATACGCAGTATTTT.